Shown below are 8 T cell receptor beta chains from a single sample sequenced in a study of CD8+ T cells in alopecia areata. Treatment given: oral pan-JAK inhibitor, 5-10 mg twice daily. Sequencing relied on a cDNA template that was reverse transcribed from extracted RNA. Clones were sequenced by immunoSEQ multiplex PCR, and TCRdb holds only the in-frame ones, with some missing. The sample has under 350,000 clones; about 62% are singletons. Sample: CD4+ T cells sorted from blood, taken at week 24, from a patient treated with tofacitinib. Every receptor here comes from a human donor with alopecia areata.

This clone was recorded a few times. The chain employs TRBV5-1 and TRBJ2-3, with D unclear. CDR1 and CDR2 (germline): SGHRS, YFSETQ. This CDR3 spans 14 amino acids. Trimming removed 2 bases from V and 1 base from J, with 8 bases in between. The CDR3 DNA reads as TGCGCCAGCAGCTTATGGTCTCGCACAGATACGCAGTATTTT. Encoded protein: CASSLWSRTDTQYF. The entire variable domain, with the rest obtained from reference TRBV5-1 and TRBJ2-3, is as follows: KAGVTQTPRYLIKTRGQQVTLSCSPISGHRSVSWYQQTPGQGLQFLFEYFSETQRNKGNFPGRFSGRQFSNSRSEMNVSTLELGDSALYLCASSLWSRTDTQYFGPGTRLTVL.

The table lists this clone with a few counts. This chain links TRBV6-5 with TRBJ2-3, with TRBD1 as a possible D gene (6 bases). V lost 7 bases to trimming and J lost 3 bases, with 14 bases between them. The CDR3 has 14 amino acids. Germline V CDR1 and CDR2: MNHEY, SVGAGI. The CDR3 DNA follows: TGTGCCAGCACCACGAGACAGGCAACAGATACGCAGTATTTT. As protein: CASTTRQATDTQYF.

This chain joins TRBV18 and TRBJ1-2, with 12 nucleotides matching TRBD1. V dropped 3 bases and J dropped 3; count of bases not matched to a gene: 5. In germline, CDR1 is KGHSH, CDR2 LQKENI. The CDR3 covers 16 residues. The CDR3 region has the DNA TGTGCCAGCTCACCCTCGGGACAGGGGGCACACTATGGCTACACCTTC. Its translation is CASSPSGQGAHYGYTF.

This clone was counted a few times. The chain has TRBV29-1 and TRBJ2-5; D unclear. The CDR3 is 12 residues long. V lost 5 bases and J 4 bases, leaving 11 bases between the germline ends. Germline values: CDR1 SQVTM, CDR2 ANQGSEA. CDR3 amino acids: CSVKGSGETQYF. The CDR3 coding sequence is TGCAGCGTTAAGGGCTCGGGAGAGACCCAGTACTTC.

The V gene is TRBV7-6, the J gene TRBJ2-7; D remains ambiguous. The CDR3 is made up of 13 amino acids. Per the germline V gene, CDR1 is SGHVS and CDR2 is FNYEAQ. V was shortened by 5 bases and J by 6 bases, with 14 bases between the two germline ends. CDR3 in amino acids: CASSQTTYGEQYF. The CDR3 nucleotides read TGTGCCAGCAGCCAAACAACATACGGCGAGCAGTACTTC.

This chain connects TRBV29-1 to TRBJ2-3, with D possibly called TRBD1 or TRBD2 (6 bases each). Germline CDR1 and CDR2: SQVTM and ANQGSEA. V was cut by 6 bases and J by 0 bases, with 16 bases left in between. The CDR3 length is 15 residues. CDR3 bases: TGCAGCGTGACCCCCCCCGGGGGCAGCACAGATACGCAGTATTTT. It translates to CSVTPPGGSTDTQYF.

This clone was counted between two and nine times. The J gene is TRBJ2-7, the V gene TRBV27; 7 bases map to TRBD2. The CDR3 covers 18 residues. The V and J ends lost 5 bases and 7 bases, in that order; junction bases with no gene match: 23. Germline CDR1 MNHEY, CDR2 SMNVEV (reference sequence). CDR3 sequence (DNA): TGTGCCAGCAGTCCCCCGAATCCACTAGCGACCCCTCTTAGGGAGCAGTACTTC. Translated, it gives CASSPPNPLATPLREQYF.

The CDR3 sequence: CSVEGRLGEQYF. CDR3 nucleotides: TGCAGCGTTGAGGGCAGGTTAGGAGAGCAGTACTTC. This rearrangement joins TRBV29-1 to TRBJ2-7; no clear D gene. Germline V lookup: CDR1 SQVTM, CDR2 ANQGSEA. The V and J ends lost 3 bases and 7 bases respectively, with 13 bases between them. This CDR3 comprises 12 residues.